A selection of T cell receptor beta chains follows, all from one sample in a study of cytomegalovirus exposure and HLA in healthy donors. Some clones are missing from TCRdb's copy, which holds only in-frame ones; the method was immunoSEQ multiplex PCR. Its table lists approximately 80,000 clones. Sequenced input: PBMCs. These receptors all stem from a man younger than 30 in good health and CMV-seropositive. Each CDR3 is given with its conserved first and last residue. Fields, in order: V gene, J gene, D gene, CDR3 DNA, CDR3 protein. D genes are given only for firm matches.

v_gene: TRBV2; j_gene: TRBJ1-2; d_gene: -; CDR3nt: TGTGCCAGCACTTTCTACGATGGCTACACCTTC; CDR3aa: CASTFYDGYTF
v_gene: TRBV14; j_gene: TRBJ2-7; d_gene: -; CDR3nt: TGTGCCAGCAGCTCGTCAGCTACAGGGTTTTACGAGCAGTACTTC; CDR3aa: CASSSSATGFYEQYF
v_gene: TRBV29-1; j_gene: TRBJ2-5; d_gene: TRBD2; CDR3nt: TGCAGCGTCAACATCGGGGCTAGCGGGAGGCTGGCGTTGTACTTC; CDR3aa: CSVNIGASGRLALYF
v_gene: TRBV6-1; j_gene: TRBJ2-7; d_gene: TRBD1; CDR3nt: TGTGCCAGCAGCGGACAGGGCCCCTACGAGCAGTACTTC; CDR3aa: CASSGQGPYEQYF
v_gene: TRBV19; j_gene: TRBJ2-5; d_gene: -; CDR3nt: TGTGCCAGTAGTATCACCGGGGGCCAAGAGACCCAGTACTTC; CDR3aa: CASSITGGQETQYF
v_gene: TRBV5-1; j_gene: TRBJ2-1; d_gene: -; CDR3nt: TGCGCCAGCAGCTTGGAGCGTGGTGAGCAGTTCTTC; CDR3aa: CASSLERGEQFF
v_gene: TRBV13; j_gene: TRBJ2-7; d_gene: TRBD2; CDR3nt: TGTGCCAGCGCCACGGGAGGGGGAAACTCCTACGAGCAGTACTTC; CDR3aa: CASATGGGNSYEQYF
v_gene: TRBV10-1; j_gene: TRBJ2-3; d_gene: -; CDR3nt: TGCGCCAGCAGTTCGACAGCATCCGATACGCAGTATTTT; CDR3aa: CASSSTASDTQYF
v_gene: TRBV18; j_gene: TRBJ2-3; d_gene: TRBD2; CDR3nt: TGTGCCAGCTCATCAAGCGGGACCACAGATACGCAGTATTTT; CDR3aa: CASSSSGTTDTQYF
v_gene: TRBV19; j_gene: TRBJ1-2; d_gene: -; CDR3nt: TGTGCCAGTAGTTTCTACAGGACTAACTATGGCTACACCTTC; CDR3aa: CASSFYRTNYGYTF
v_gene: TRBV4-2; j_gene: TRBJ1-4; d_gene: -; CDR3nt: TGTGCCAGCAGCCAAGATCGGGTGAAACTGTTTTTT; CDR3aa: CASSQDRVKLFF
v_gene: TRBV5-1; j_gene: TRBJ2-5; d_gene: -; CDR3nt: TGCGCCAGCAGCTTCGCAGGGGAAGAGACCCAGTACTTC; CDR3aa: CASSFAGEETQYF
v_gene: TRBV7-2; j_gene: TRBJ1-1; d_gene: -; CDR3nt: TGTGCCAGCAGCTCCCAGCCAAACTTAGGGGCGCGGAGTGAAGCTTTCTTT; CDR3aa: CASSSQPNLGARSEAFF
v_gene: TRBV28; j_gene: TRBJ1-3; d_gene: -; CDR3nt: TGTGCCAGCAGTTTATGGCAGGGATGGCAGTCTGGAAACACCATATATTTT; CDR3aa: CASSLWQGWQSGNTIYF
v_gene: TRBV10-3; j_gene: TRBJ1-5; d_gene: -; CDR3nt: TGTGCCATCAGTGGAGGAGAGATAAATCAGCCCCAGCATTTT; CDR3aa: CAISGGEINQPQHF
v_gene: TRBV5-6; j_gene: TRBJ2-3; d_gene: TRBD1; CDR3nt: TGTGCCAGCAGCTTCGACAGGGAGAGTTTGGATTTT; CDR3aa: CASSFDRESLDF
v_gene: TRBV11-3; j_gene: TRBJ2-2; d_gene: -; CDR3nt: TGTGCCAGCAGCGCTAACCAGAACACCGGGGAGCTGTTTTTT; CDR3aa: CASSANQNTGELFF
v_gene: TRBV7-2; j_gene: TRBJ1-1; d_gene: -; CDR3nt: TGTGCCAGCAGCCTATGGCACTACCGGGAAATGAACACTGAAGCTTTCTTT; CDR3aa: CASSLWHYREMNTEAFF
v_gene: TRBV9; j_gene: TRBJ1-1; d_gene: TRBD1; CDR3nt: TGTGCCAGCAGCCCCCCGACAGGGTATGAAGCTTTCTTT; CDR3aa: CASSPPTGYEAFF
v_gene: TRBV7-8; j_gene: TRBJ2-7; d_gene: TRBD1; CDR3nt: TGTGCCAGCGGGATAGGGACAGTTTACGAGCAGTACTTC; CDR3aa: CASGIGTVYEQYF
v_gene: TRBV6-5; j_gene: TRBJ2-7; d_gene: TRBD1; CDR3nt: TGTGCCAGCAGTTACTCGTGGACAGGGGGATCCGAGCAGTACTTC; CDR3aa: CASSYSWTGGSEQYF
v_gene: TRBV4-2; j_gene: TRBJ2-3; d_gene: TRBD2; CDR3nt: TGTGCCAGCAGCCAAGGGACTAGCGGGGGGAGGGATACGCAGTATTTT; CDR3aa: CASSQGTSGGRDTQYF
v_gene: TRBV28; j_gene: TRBJ1-2; d_gene: -; CDR3nt: TGTGCCAGCAGTTTAGTAGAATCTTTTTACTCAAACTATGGCTACACCTTC; CDR3aa: CASSLVESFYSNYGYTF
v_gene: TRBV13; j_gene: TRBJ2-7; d_gene: TRBD1; CDR3nt: TGTGCCAGCAGCTTGGGACAGGGGGTTTGGTACGAGCAGTACTTC; CDR3aa: CASSLGQGVWYEQYF
v_gene: TRBV18; j_gene: TRBJ1-1; d_gene: -; CDR3nt: TGTGCCAGCTCACCACCGGCAACAGGGAACACTGAAGCTTTCTTT; CDR3aa: CASSPPATGNTEAFF
v_gene: TRBV2; j_gene: TRBJ2-5; d_gene: TRBD2; CDR3nt: TGTGCCAGCAGTGAAGAGATATCATGGCTAGCGGGAGCGGCCCAGTACTTC; CDR3aa: CASSEEISWLAGAAQYF
v_gene: TRBV27; j_gene: TRBJ1-2; d_gene: -; CDR3nt: TGTGCCAGCAGTCCCACTGGGGGCAGATGGTATGGCTACACCTTC; CDR3aa: CASSPTGGRWYGYTF
v_gene: TRBV27; j_gene: TRBJ1-6; d_gene: TRBD1; CDR3nt: TGTGCCAGCAGTTCGGGACAGCAGAATTCACCCCTCCACTTT; CDR3aa: CASSSGQQNSPLHF
v_gene: TRBV18; j_gene: TRBJ2-5; d_gene: -; CDR3nt: TGTGCCAGCTCACAAAGAGGAGCGGTTGAGACCCAGTACTTC; CDR3aa: CASSQRGAVETQYF
v_gene: TRBV28; j_gene: TRBJ2-1; d_gene: TRBD2; CDR3nt: TGTGCCAGCAGGAAGGCCGGACTAGTAGACAATGAGCAGTTCTTC; CDR3aa: CASRKAGLVDNEQFF
v_gene: TRBV29-1; j_gene: TRBJ1-1; d_gene: -; CDR3nt: TGCAGCGTTTGGGCCTCAGGGATGTACACTGAAGCTTTCTTT; CDR3aa: CSVWASGMYTEAFF
v_gene: TRBV5-1; j_gene: TRBJ2-3; d_gene: -; CDR3nt: TGCGCCAGCAGCTTCGGGACTAGCACAGATACGCAGTATTTT; CDR3aa: CASSFGTSTDTQYF
v_gene: TRBV6-5; j_gene: TRBJ1-2; d_gene: TRBD1; CDR3nt: TGTGCCAGCAGTTACTTGGAACAGGGGATTTCTGGCTACACCTTC; CDR3aa: CASSYLEQGISGYTF
v_gene: TRBV6-1; j_gene: TRBJ2-3; d_gene: TRBD2; CDR3nt: TGTGCCAGCAGCGGGACTATTTTCACAGATACGCAGTATTTT; CDR3aa: CASSGTIFTDTQYF
v_gene: TRBV7-9; j_gene: TRBJ2-2; d_gene: -; CDR3nt: TGTGCCAACGCGATTAACAGGTCCACCGGGGAGCTGTTTTTT; CDR3aa: CANAINRSTGELFF
v_gene: TRBV9; j_gene: TRBJ2-1; d_gene: TRBD1; CDR3nt: TGTGCCAGCAGCTTGGGACAGGGTGGCAATGAGCAGTTCTTC; CDR3aa: CASSLGQGGNEQFF
v_gene: TRBV7-9; j_gene: TRBJ2-7; d_gene: TRBD1; CDR3nt: TGTGCCAGCAGCTCCACGGGACAGCCCTTCTCCTACGAGCAGTACTTC; CDR3aa: CASSSTGQPFSYEQYF
v_gene: TRBV10-3; j_gene: TRBJ1-4; d_gene: -; CDR3nt: TGTGCCATCAGTGAGGGAGGGGCACGGGAAAAACTGTTTTTT; CDR3aa: CAISEGGAREKLFF
v_gene: TRBV19; j_gene: TRBJ1-1; d_gene: -; CDR3nt: TGTGCCAGTATTCACCGAGCCTACACTGAAGCTTTCTTT; CDR3aa: CASIHRAYTEAFF
v_gene: TRBV6-5; j_gene: TRBJ2-7; d_gene: TRBD2; CDR3nt: TGTGCCAGCAGCGGGAGGGGTGGCGAGCAGTACTTC; CDR3aa: CASSGRGGEQYF
v_gene: TRBV2; j_gene: TRBJ1-4; d_gene: TRBD1; CDR3nt: TGTGCCAGCAGTCACCCGACAGGGGATGAAAAACTGTTTTTT; CDR3aa: CASSHPTGDEKLFF
v_gene: TRBV5-4; j_gene: TRBJ1-1; d_gene: -; CDR3nt: TGTGCCAGCAGCCCGCCGGCGCCGAGGGACACTGAAGCTTTCTTT; CDR3aa: CASSPPAPRDTEAFF
v_gene: TRBV5-4; j_gene: TRBJ2-3; d_gene: -; CDR3nt: TGTGCCAGCAGCTTTAGCGGAGCTAGCACAGATACGCAGTATTTT; CDR3aa: CASSFSGASTDTQYF
v_gene: TRBV5-4; j_gene: TRBJ2-5; d_gene: -; CDR3nt: TGTGCCAGCAGCTCGACAGGTTACCAAGAGACCCAGTACTTC; CDR3aa: CASSSTGYQETQYF
v_gene: TRBV18; j_gene: TRBJ1-2; d_gene: TRBD1; CDR3nt: TGTGCCAGCTCACCCGGGACAGGGACATATGGCTACACCTTC; CDR3aa: CASSPGTGTYGYTF
v_gene: TRBV11-3; j_gene: TRBJ1-1; d_gene: -; CDR3nt: TGTGCCAGCAGCTTAGATGGGGCAGGGGAAGCTTTCTTT; CDR3aa: CASSLDGAGEAFF
v_gene: TRBV15; j_gene: TRBJ2-3; d_gene: -; CDR3nt: TGTGCCACCAGCAGAGGAGAGGACACAGATACGCAGTATTTT; CDR3aa: CATSRGEDTDTQYF
v_gene: TRBV9; j_gene: TRBJ2-6; d_gene: -; CDR3nt: TGTGCCAGCAGCGTAGAACACAGGGCATCCGGGGCCAACGTCCTGACTTTC; CDR3aa: CASSVEHRASGANVLTF
v_gene: TRBV13; j_gene: TRBJ2-5; d_gene: -; CDR3nt: TGTGCCAGCAGCTCCCCCGCGGGCAGGCAAGAGACCCAGTACTTC; CDR3aa: CASSSPAGRQETQYF
v_gene: TRBV4-1; j_gene: TRBJ2-7; d_gene: -; CDR3nt: TGCGCCAGCAGCCAAGGTAGTTACAGGGAGCAGTACTTC; CDR3aa: CASSQGSYREQYF
v_gene: TRBV7-2; j_gene: TRBJ2-7; d_gene: TRBD2; CDR3nt: TGTGCCAGCAGCTTAGTTAGCGGGACCTACGAGCAGTACTTC; CDR3aa: CASSLVSGTYEQYF
v_gene: TRBV4-1; j_gene: TRBJ1-5; d_gene: -; CDR3nt: TGCGCCAGCAGCCTCGGGGGGAACCTCAATAGCAATCAGCCCCAGCATTTT; CDR3aa: CASSLGGNLNSNQPQHF
v_gene: TRBV27; j_gene: TRBJ2-7; d_gene: -; CDR3nt: TGTGCCAGCAGTTTAACAAGCTCCTACGAGCAGTACTTC; CDR3aa: CASSLTSSYEQYF
v_gene: TRBV10-3; j_gene: TRBJ2-1; d_gene: TRBD2; CDR3nt: TGTGCCATCAGTGAGTCGATTCGGCCTGCGGGGGGATTTAATGAGCAGTTCTTC; CDR3aa: CAISESIRPAGGFNEQFF
v_gene: TRBV30; j_gene: TRBJ1-2; d_gene: -; CDR3nt: TGTGCCTGGAGGGCCGGGTCTAACAACTATGGCTACACCTTC; CDR3aa: CAWRAGSNNYGYTF